This is a list of T cell receptor beta chains from one sample in a study of T cell responses to AZD1222 COVID-19 vaccine. Clones were sequenced by immunoSEQ multiplex PCR, and TCRdb holds only the in-frame ones, with some missing. The sample gives about 120,000 clones, 80% to 90% of which show up once; about 7.4% is in the top ten. The sequencing here drew on peripheral blood, taken on day 0 of AZD1222 vaccination. These receptors originate from an adult in good health. Both conserved end residues are part of each CDR3. Fields, in order: V gene, J gene, clone size, D gene, CDR3 length, CDR3 DNA, CDR3 protein. D genes are given only for firm matches. Only some rows state a clone size, as once, few, many or a class for expanded clones.

TRBV6-6	TRBJ2-5	.	.	14	TGTGCCAGCAGTTACGTGGGGGACCAAGCCCCCCAGTACTTC	CASSYVGDQAPQYF
TRBV7-3	TRBJ2-1	.	TRBD2	17	TGTGCCAGCAGCTCCCCCCTCGGGACTAGCGGAACCAATGAGCAGTTCTTC	CASSSPLGTSGTNEQFF
TRBV18	TRBJ2-1	few	.	17	TGTGCCAGCTCACCAGGGTTGGCGGGCGCGGGGTACAATGAGCAGTTCTTC	CASSPGLAGAGYNEQFF
TRBV11-2	TRBJ2-7	.	TRBD1	14	TGTGCCAGCAGCCAGGGGACAGGGGCCTACGAGCAGTACTTC	CASSQGTGAYEQYF
TRBV6-2/TRBV6-3	TRBJ2-7	.	.	13	TGTGCCAGCAGTTACGTGGGTCCCTACGAGCAGTACTTC	CASSYVGPYEQYF
TRBV6-5	TRBJ1-2	.	TRBD1	15	TGTGCCAGCAGACCGGGGACAGGGGGCGTGCGGGGCTACACCTTC	CASRPGTGGVRGYTF
TRBV10-3	TRBJ1-4	.	.	13	TGTGCCATCACGGAGTCGTCTAATGAAAAACTGTTTTTT	CAITESSNEKLFF
TRBV11-2	TRBJ2-4	.	TRBD1	12	TGTGCCAGCGGGACAGGGTCGAACATTCAGTACTTC	CASGTGSNIQYF
TRBV27	TRBJ2-1	.	.	13	TGTGCCAGCAGTGTTAGCGGCTACAATGAGCAGTTCTTC	CASSVSGYNEQFF
TRBV10-3	TRBJ2-1	.	.	15	TGTGCCATCATCGGGACGCTGGGGTCCTACAATGAGCAGTTCTTC	CAIIGTLGSYNEQFF
TRBV24-1	TRBJ1-5	few	TRBD1	20	TGTGCCACCAGTGCCTCCCGGGACAGGGGACTTCGGGGGAGCAATCAGCCCCAGCATTTT	CATSASRDRGLRGSNQPQHF
TRBV19	TRBJ2-1	.	TRBD1	15	TGTGCCAGTAGCCAACCGGGACAGGGCAGCAATGAGCAGTTCTTC	CASSQPGQGSNEQFF
TRBV3-1/TRBV3-2	TRBJ2-7	.	.	13	TGTGCCAGCAGCCAAGACAGGTACCACGAGCAGTACTTC	CASSQDRYHEQYF
TRBV7-2	TRBJ2-5	.	.	14	TGTGCCAGCAGCTCCTCGCGGGTACAAGAGACCCAGTACTTC	CASSSSRVQETQYF